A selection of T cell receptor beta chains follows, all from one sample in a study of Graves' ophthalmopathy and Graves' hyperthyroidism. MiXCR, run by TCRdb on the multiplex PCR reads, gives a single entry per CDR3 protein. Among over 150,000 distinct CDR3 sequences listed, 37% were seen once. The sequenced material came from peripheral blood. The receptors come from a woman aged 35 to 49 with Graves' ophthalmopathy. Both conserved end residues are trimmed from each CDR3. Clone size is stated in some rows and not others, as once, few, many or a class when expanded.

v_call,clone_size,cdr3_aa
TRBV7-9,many,ASSRAGTGLSYYGYT
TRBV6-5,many,ASSYEQGGLNYGYT
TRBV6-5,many,ASTRAGDSSYEQY
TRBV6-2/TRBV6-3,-,ASSYPSGVPLNQPQH
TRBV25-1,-,ASSEWGSEAF
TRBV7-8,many,ASSLNRGNSPLH
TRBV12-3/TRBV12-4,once,ASSNTQGDYGYT
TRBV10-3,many,AIWDSSSGYT
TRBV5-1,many,ASSLEGGFYEQY
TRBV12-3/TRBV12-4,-,AITEGQGGLKY
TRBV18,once,ASSGAALSYEQY
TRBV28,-,ASSPSSGRPYEQY
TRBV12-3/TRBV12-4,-,ASRTGENGYT
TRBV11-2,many,ASSWGNTGELF